This T cell receptor beta chain was retrieved from a study of regulatory T cells in long-lasting Graves disease. The study, taken as a whole, reports: Limited sample numbers may have lowered accuracy. No thyroid tissue was studied; the work used peripheral blood only.

V gave up 4 bases and J gave up 0 bases; unmatched junction bases: 3. The CDR3 is made up of 15 amino acids. In germline, CDR1 is MNHEY, CDR2 SVGAGI. The table lists this clonotype with many counts. Its target is unknown. TCR beta libraries were built with iRepertoire HTBI primers and Arm-PCR of CDR3 regions. MiXCR, applied by TCRdb to the multiplex PCR reads, yields one record per CDR3 protein. This sample has 700,000 or so distinct CDR3 sequences, with 25% to 35% found just once. Noted time point: persistent/refractory GD, antithyroid drugs over 5 years with positive TRAb. From RNA extracted from PBMCs, the TCR library was made. The peripheral blood volume drawn was roughly 9.9 milliliters, and it was collected into EDTA tubes.

The chain carries TRBV6-5 and TRBJ1-5; 7 bases line up with TRBD1. This sample comprised peripheral blood mononuclear cells (PBMCs), obtained when the disease was refractory, from a patient treated with antithyroid drugs. This clonotype was sampled from a female donor with Graves disease. The CDR3, as DNA: TGTGCCAGCAGTTGGGGGACAGATAGCAATCAGCCCCAGCATTTT. It yields the protein CASSWGTDSNQPQHF.